The next 11 T cell receptor beta chains were all read from a single sample in a study of cytomegalovirus exposure and HLA in healthy donors. The primer mix had 60 Vbeta and 13 Jbeta primers. The data were produced by immunoSEQ multiplex PCR, yet TCRdb's version contains in-frame clones alone and is incomplete. The sample records 130,000 to 150,000 clones, over 75% being singletons. Sequencing was carried out using PBMCs. These receptor sequences come from a male donor in good health and CMV-seronegative.

The chain is built from TRBV19 and TRBJ1-4; the D is unclear. V lost 7 bases, J lost 4 bases, and 10 bases lay in between. Germline CDR1 is LNHDA and CDR2 is SQIVND (reference sequence). The CDR3 has 13 amino acids. The CDR3 loop is CASTAAVNEKLFF. CDR3 sequence (DNA): TGTGCCAGTACCGCGGCGGTTAATGAAAAACTGTTTTTT.

This clone has more than one count but fewer than ten. The chain employs TRBV5-1 and TRBJ2-3; 10 nucleotides match TRBD2. V lost 4 bases to trimming and J lost 3 bases; unmatched junction nucleotides: 8. This CDR3 has 16 residues. Germline CDR1 and CDR2: SGHRS and YFSETQ. CDR3 DNA sequence: TGCGCCAGCAGCGACCTAGCGGGGGCCGGGACAGATACGCAGTATTTT. Its translation is CASSDLAGAGTDTQYF.

The gene calls are TRBV28 and TRBJ2-3, with D possibly TRBD2 on 5 matching bases. The CDR3 is 14 residues long. Looked up from germline, CDR1 is MDHEN and CDR2 is SYDVKM. Trimming took off 5 bases at V and 4 bases at J, with 13 bases between the two ends. Here the CDR3 DNA reads TGTGCCAGCAGTCCGCTAGCCCCCCCAGATACGCAGTATTTT. Its protein product is CASSPLAPPDTQYF. Filled out from reference TRBV28 and TRBJ2-3, the complete variable domain reads DVKVTQSSRYLVKRTGEKVFLECVQDMDHENMFWYRQDPGLGLRLIYFSYDVKMKEKGDIPEGYSVSREKKERFSLILESASTNQTSMYLCASSPLAPPDTQYFGPGTRLTVL.

The chain combines TRBV30 with TRBJ2-3; 12 bases line up with TRBD2. Germline V gives CDR1 GTSNPN, CDR2 SVGIG (reference sequence). Germline trimming cut 3 bases from V and 6 bases from J; bases unmatched to any gene: 4. The CDR3 length is 14 residues. The CDR3 is CAWSPGLAGDTQYF. In DNA form, the CDR3 reads TGTGCCTGGAGCCCCGGACTAGCGGGGGATACGCAGTATTTT.

The V and J genes are TRBV19 and TRBJ2-7; TRBD2 matches at 10 bases. The CDR3 runs 13 residues. V lost 4 bases and J lost 7; bases outside the gene matches: 4. CDR1 and CDR2 from the germline V gene are LNHDA and SQIVND (reference sequence). This CDR3 is CASSTSGSWEQYF. CDR3 sequence (DNA): TGTGCCAGTAGTACTAGCGGGAGTTGGGAGCAGTACTTC.

This sequence joins TRBV10-3 and TRBJ2-3; no firm D call. Germline V lookup: CDR1 ENHRY, CDR2 SYGVKD. Trimming pared 3 bases from V and 4 bases from J, leaving 5 bases between. The CDR3 is made up of 12 amino acids. The CDR3 DNA reads as TGTGCCATCAGTGAACAGTCAGATACGCAGTATTTT. This codes for CAISEQSDTQYF.

The V call is TRBV6-1, the J call TRBJ2-3, with D possibly matching TRBD2 (7 bases). V lost 3 bases and J lost 4, with 17 bases in between. Germline values: CDR1 MNHNS, CDR2 SASEGT. This CDR3 spans 16 amino acids. DNA for the CDR3: TGTGCCAGCAGTGAGTTGGCGGGGGCCTTGCCAGATACGCAGTATTTT. Amino acid sequence: CASSELAGALPDTQYF.

This sequence joins TRBV2 and TRBJ1-1; no firm D call. This CDR3 has 14 residues. V was cut by 4 bases and J by 5 bases, with 14 bases left in between. CDR1 SNHLY and CDR2 FYNNEI come from the germline V gene. The CDR3 here is CASSGRTGLTEAFF. The CDR3 nucleotides read TGTGCCAGCAGTGGGAGGACGGGGTTAACTGAAGCTTTCTTT.

A single count supports this clone. V usage is TRBV7-8 and J usage is TRBJ2-7; D ambiguous. The CDR3 is 15 amino acids. V shed 1 base and J shed 2 bases, with 12 bases lying between them. In germline, CDR1 is SGHVS, CDR2 FQNEAQ. CDR3 DNA sequence: TGTGCCAGCAGCTTAGGAGTCGGGTTTGCCTACGAGCAGTACTTC. Amino acids: CASSLGVGFAYEQYF.

V is TRBV5-4 and J is TRBJ2-5, with a weak D call TRBD1 (6 bases). V gave up 2 bases and J gave up 4 bases, with 15 bases separating them. The CDR3 runs 15 residues. Germline V CDR1 and CDR2: SGHNT, YYREEE (reference sequence). The CDR3 nucleotides read TGTGCCAGCAGCTTCCCCACAGGGAGTGGAGAGACCCAGTACTTC. Encoded protein: CASSFPTGSGETQYF. Supplemented by reference TRBV5-4 and TRBJ2-5, the full variable domain reads ETGVTQSPTHLIKTRGQQVTLRCSSQSGHNTVSWYQQALGQGPQFIFQYYREEENGRGNFPPRFSGLQFPNYSSELNVNALELDDSALYLCASSFPTGSGETQYFGPGTRLLVL.

V gene TRBV9 combines with J gene TRBJ2-5; D may be TRBD2 (7 bases). The J call could be wrong; TRBJ2-7 is a better fit for the DNA end. Germline CDR1 and CDR2: SGDLS and YYNGEE. The CDR3 consists of 15 residues. CDR3 DNA: TGTGCCAGCAGCGTGGGGGGGCTATTCGGCTACGAGCAGTACTTC. It yields the protein CASSVGGLFGYEQYF.